This T cell receptor beta chain stems from a study of lymphopenia after photon versus proton radiotherapy. Trimming left V 0 bases short and J 7 bases short, with 15 bases between. The CDR3 totals 15 residues. Per the germline V gene, CDR1 is GTSNPN and CDR2 is SVGIG (reference sequence). Using immunoSEQ multiplex PCR, the repertoire was profiled, and TCRdb retains in-frame clones only, with some absent. The repertoire holds over 40,000 clones, with around 90% as singletons. The starting material was peripheral blood, obtained from a patient treated with photon-based radiotherapy. This chain links TRBV30 with TRBJ2-2; a possible D gene is TRBD2 (5 bases). The TCR comes from a woman aged 40 to 50 with cholangiocarcinoma. The CDR3, as DNA: TGTGCCTGGAGTGTAGGACTCCCCCCGGGCGGGGAGCTGTTTTTT. Its translation: CAWSVGLPPGGELFF.